This T cell receptor beta chain was observed in a study of cytomegalovirus exposure and HLA in healthy donors. Whole-study findings and limits: In a later analysis, productive TCRs from donors in an Asian-associated ancestry cluster reportedly carried fewer N-insertions than the cohort mean.

PCR involved 60 Vbeta and 13 Jbeta primers. Methods used by the authors: A follow-up analysis tallied some 80 million unique TCR beta chains, 9 million to 11 million shared. Profiling relied on immunoSEQ multiplex PCR, and the TCRdb table lists in-frame clones only, not all of them. Clone size and the V and J calls come from that table; the DNA yielded D and trimming. The table shows some 160,000 clones, with around 78% occurring only once. This CDR3 is built from 17 residues. The V and J ends lost 0 bases and 5 bases respectively, with 19 bases between them. Germline CDR1 and CDR2: SGDLS and YYNGEE. A note on this clone: The antigen is unknown.

Sequenced material: PBMCs. This receptor was obtained from a man aged 40-49 years in good health and CMV-seronegative. The chain links TRBV9 to TRBJ2-3, with D possibly being TRBD1 (5 bases). CDR3 nucleotides: TGTGCCAGCAGCGTAGAAGGTGCGGCCCCAGGGAAAGATACGCAGTATTTT. Protein product: CASSVEGAAPGKDTQYF.